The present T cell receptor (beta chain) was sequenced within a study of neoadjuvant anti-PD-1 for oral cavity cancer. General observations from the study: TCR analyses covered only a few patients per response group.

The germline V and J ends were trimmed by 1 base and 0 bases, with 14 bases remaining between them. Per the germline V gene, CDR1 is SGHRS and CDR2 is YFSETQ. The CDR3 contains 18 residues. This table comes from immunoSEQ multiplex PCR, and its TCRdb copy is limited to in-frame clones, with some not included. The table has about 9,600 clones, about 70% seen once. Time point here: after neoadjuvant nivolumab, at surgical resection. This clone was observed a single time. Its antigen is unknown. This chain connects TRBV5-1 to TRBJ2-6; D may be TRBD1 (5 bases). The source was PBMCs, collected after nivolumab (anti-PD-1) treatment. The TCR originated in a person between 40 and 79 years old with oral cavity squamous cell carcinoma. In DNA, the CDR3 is TGCGCCAGCAGCTTGTCCTCAGGGTTGTACTCTGGGGCCAACGTCCTGACTTTC. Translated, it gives CASSLSSGLYSGANVLTF.